This entry lists 28 T cell receptor beta chains sequenced from one sample in a study of neurological immune-mediated disorders (dated by TCRdb to between 2018 and 2021). Library construction relied on 5' RACE. The sequencer listed for this sample is Illumina HiSeq 2500. The public sequencing data were trimmed at Q25 with fastp and processed into clonotypes with MiXCR by TCRdb, which kept only in-frame beta chains. Rows are combined by CDR3 protein, so each entry shows the most common genes and DNA. For this sample there are tens of thousands of distinct CDR3 sequences; over 3% appear just once. The top ten clonotypes cover 7% of the sample. Sequencing was carried out using PBMCs. Every receptor here comes from a woman aged 25 to 39 with multiple sclerosis.

This clonotype was detected ten times or more. The rearrangement joins TRBV20-1 to TRBJ2-3; the D call may be TRBD1 or TRBD2 (5 bases each). Germline CDR1 is DFQATT and CDR2 is SNEGSKA (reference sequence). CDR3 length: 15 amino acids. V dropped 6 bases and J dropped 5 bases, with 21 bases sitting between them. CDR3 sequence: CSAQRSVGAQDTQYF. For the CDR3, the DNA is TGCAGTGCCCAAAGGAGCGTCGGGGCGCAAGATACGCAGTATTTT.

This clonotype was detected many times. The V and J genes are TRBV12-3 or TRBV12-4 and TRBJ2-1; no clear D. This CDR3 has 14 residues. V shed 1 base and J shed 8 bases, with 12 bases lying between them. In nucleotides, the CDR3 is TGTGCCAGCAGTTTAGATCCGCCCGGGCATGAGCAGTTCTTC. It translates to CASSLDPPGHEQFF.

This clonotype was seen repeatedly, ten times or more. V is TRBV28 and J is TRBJ2-2; no reliable D call. This CDR3 is 12 amino acids long. Trimming removed 5 bases from V and 12 bases from J, with 13 bases in between. Germline V gene data show CDR1 as MDHEN and CDR2 as SYDVKM. DNA of the CDR3: TGTGCCAGCAGTCCCCTCCTGGGGAAGCTGTTTTTT. Encoded protein: CASSPLLGKLFF.

In this sample, this clonotype turned up many times. The V gene is TRBV7-2, the J gene TRBJ1-2; D uncertain. Per the germline V gene, CDR1 is SGHTA and CDR2 is FQGNSA. This CDR3 is 15 amino acids long. Between the trimmed V and J ends, which lost 1 base and 8 bases, there was a span of 17 bases. The CDR3 DNA follows: TGTGCCAGCAGCTTAGATCTGGATCCGAGGAGGGGCTACACCTTC. Its translation is CASSLDLDPRRGYTF.

This clonotype appeared many times. The chain joins TRBV5-1 to TRBJ2-2; D uncertain. The CDR3 totals 13 residues. V was trimmed by 0 bases and J by 5 bases, leaving 5 bases between them. Germline CDR1 is SGHRS and CDR2 is YFSETQ. DNA of the CDR3: TGCGCCAGCAGCTTGGCTGGGACCGGGGAGCTGTTTTTT. It codes for CASSLAGTGELFF.

This clonotype was recorded at least ten times. The chain uses TRBV6-5 and TRBJ2-1; unclear D gene. Trimming cost V 2 bases and J 4 bases, with 12 bases left between them. The CDR3 covers 15 residues. Germline values: CDR1 MNHEY, CDR2 SVGAGI. CDR3 residues: CASSYEANSYNEQFF. CDR3 coding DNA: TGTGCCAGCAGTTACGAGGCTAATAGTTACAATGAGCAGTTCTTC.

This clonotype was detected ten times or more. A much larger clone lies one base from this, so it may be a read error. The gene calls are TRBV20-1 and TRBJ2-7; 8 bases align to TRBD1. With 1 base clipped from V and 7 bases from J, the junction kept 6 bases outside the gene matches. The CDR3 runs to 13 residues. Per the germline V gene, CDR1 is DFQATT and CDR2 is SNEGSKA (reference sequence). CDR3 loop: CSARVDRDKEQYF. CDR3 nucleotides: TGCAGTGCTAGAGTGGACAGGGACAAAGAGCAGTACTTC.

This clonotype qualifies as medium-sized (0.01 to 0.1%). V and J are TRBV6-6 and TRBJ2-5, with TRBD2 identical over 8 bases. The CDR3 extends over 14 amino acids. V dropped 7 bases and J dropped 4; count of bases not matched to a gene: 8. The germline V gene has CDR1 MNHNY and CDR2 SVGAGI (reference sequence). CDR3 sequence: CASIKTRGGETQYF. CDR3 sequence (DNA): TGTGCCAGCATCAAGACCCGGGGGGGAGAGACCCAGTACTTC.

There are many counts of this clonotype. V usage is TRBV20-1 and J usage is TRBJ2-6; the D gene is possibly TRBD1 (6 bases). Germline V gene data show CDR1 as DFQATT and CDR2 as SNEGSKA (reference sequence). V dropped 1 base and J dropped 0 bases, with 13 bases sitting between them. The CDR3 loop spans 17 amino acids. For the CDR3, the DNA is TGCAGTGCTAGAGTCCCCCGAGGGGGCTCTGGGGCCAACGTCCTGACTTTC. This encodes CSARVPRGGSGANVLTF.

This clonotype was counted ten times or more. This sequence joins TRBV29-1 and TRBJ2-3; D might be TRBD1 (6 bases). The V end lost 1 base, the J end lost 2 bases, and 16 bases lay between the germline ends. Germline V lookup: CDR1 SQVTM, CDR2 ANQGSEA. The CDR3 consists of 16 residues. CDR3 DNA sequence: TGCAGCGTTGAAGGTGGTCAGGGGTCCTACACAGATACGCAGTATTTT. This translates into CSVEGGQGSYTDTQYF.

A word on this clonotype: A read error may produce the germline difference seen at one junction end. The chain is built from TRBV24-1 and TRBJ2-5; tentatively, D is TRBD1 or TRBD2 (6 bases each). Per the germline V gene, CDR1 is KGHDR and CDR2 is SFDVKD. The CDR3 is 14 amino acids. The CDR3 reads CATSPGAGEENQYF. The CDR3 bases are TGTGCCACCAGCCCCGGGGCAGGGGAGGAGAACCAGTACTTC.

The table lists this clonotype with a few counts. Since a much larger clone is just one base distant, this may be a read error. The CDR3 loop is CASSPLGKSGAKVLTF. CDR3 DNA: TGTGCCAGCTCACCATTAGGGAAATCTGGGGCCAAAGTCCTGACTTTC. The chain links TRBV18 to TRBJ2-6; D might be TRBD1 (5 bases). The germline CDR1 and CDR2 sequences are KGHSH and LQKENI. CDR3 size: 16 residues.

The table lists this clonotype with many counts. The V and J genes are TRBV25-1 and TRBJ1-4, with D hard to call. CDR3 length: 14 amino acids. The V end was cut by 2 bases, the J end by 7 bases, with 11 bases between. Germline CDR1 is MGHDK and CDR2 is SYGVNS. The CDR3 reads CASSERADLEKLFF. The CDR3 DNA is TGTGCCAGCAGTGAAAGGGCTGACCTTGAAAAACTGTTTTTT.

Many counts were recorded for this clonotype. V gene TRBV28 combines with J gene TRBJ2-7, with 7 bases matching TRBD1. The CDR3 length is 18 residues. V dropped 0 bases and J dropped 0; count of bases not matched to a gene: 11. CDR1 and CDR2 (germline): MDHEN, SYDVKM. The chain's CDR3 is CASSLWGPGTASSYEQYF. CDR3 nucleotides: TGTGCCAGCAGTTTATGGGGACCCGGGACAGCTAGCTCCTACGAGCAGTACTTC. Complete variable domain (other parts from reference TRBV28 and TRBJ2-7): DVKVTQSSRYLVKRTGEKVFLECVQDMDHENMFWYRQDPGLGLRLIYFSYDVKMKEKGDIPEGYSVSREKKERFSLILESASTNQTSMYLCASSLWGPGTASSYEQYFGPGTRLTVT.

This clonotype is labeled as medium-sized. CDR3 sequence reads: CASSPGVGQMNTEAFF. The CDR3 nucleotides read TGCGCCAGCAGCCCAGGAGTCGGACAGATGAACACTGAAGCTTTCTTT. V gene TRBV5-1 combines with J gene TRBJ1-1; the D gene is possibly TRBD1 (6 bases). Germline V gene data show CDR1 as SGHRS and CDR2 as YFSETQ. CDR3 length: 16 residues. V lost 4 bases and J lost 0, with 16 bases in between.

This clonotype is medium-sized by share. V is TRBV6-2 or TRBV6-3 and J is TRBJ2-7, with D perhaps matching TRBD1 (5 bases). Trimming shortened V by 4 bases and J by 4 bases, and 8 bases separated the two germline ends. Germline-derived CDR1 and CDR2 are MNHEY and SVGEGT. The CDR3 length is 12 residues. The CDR3 loop is CASSWTSYEQYF. The CDR3, as DNA: TGTGCCAGCAGTTGGACATCTTACGAGCAGTACTTC.

This clonotype appeared a few times. V usage is TRBV2 and J usage is TRBJ2-1; D remains ambiguous. Germline V gene sequence: CDR1 SNHLY, CDR2 FYNNEI. This CDR3 contains 12 residues. V shed 3 bases and J shed 7 bases, with 7 bases lying between them. The CDR3 DNA is TGTGCCAGCAGTGATGGGGTTAATGAGCAGTTCTTC. Translation gives CASSDGVNEQFF. The full variable domain, in which reference TRBV2 and TRBJ2-1 provide the parts outside the CDR3, is EPEVTQTPSHQVTQMGQEVILRCVPISNHLYFYWYRQILGQKVEFLVSFYNNEISEKSEIFDDQFSVERPDGSNFTLKIRSTKLEDSAMYFCASSDGVNEQFFGPGTRLTVL.

There are many counts of this clonotype. J is TRBJ1-5 and V is TRBV2; D gene uncertain. This CDR3 is built from 15 residues. The V end lost 4 bases, the J end lost 7 bases, and 17 bases lay between the germline ends. The germline V gene has CDR1 SNHLY and CDR2 FYNNEI. In DNA form, the CDR3 reads TGTGCCAGCAGTGGCGGCGGACCTCTAGGGCAGCCCCAGCATTTT. It translates to CASSGGGPLGQPQHF.

This clonotype was detected many times. The chain couples TRBV20-1 to TRBJ1-2, with 10 bases matching TRBD1. CDR3 length: 12 residues. Germline V gene data show CDR1 as DFQATT and CDR2 as SNEGSKA (reference sequence). V trimming: 5 bases; J trimming: 5 bases; junction bases outside the gene matches: 2. The chain's CDR3 is CSARTGGYGYTF. The CDR3 DNA follows: TGCAGTGCTCGGACAGGGGGGTATGGCTACACCTTC.

The sample holds many counts of this clonotype. The chain employs TRBV5-1 and TRBJ2-4, with 8 positions matching TRBD1. The ends lost 4 bases at V and 7 bases at J; junction bases unmatched: 7. Germline CDR1 and CDR2: SGHRS and YFSETQ. The length of the CDR3 is 14 residues. Here the CDR3 reads CASSQGRTGNIQYF. The CDR3 DNA is TGCGCCAGCAGCCAAGGGAGGACAGGGAACATTCAGTACTTC.

This clonotype was recorded many times. This rearrangement joins TRBV5-1 to TRBJ1-4; a weak D match, TRBD1 (5 bases). V was cut by 5 bases and J by 6 bases, with 14 bases left in between. This CDR3 is 14 amino acids long. Germline loops: CDR1 SGHRS, CDR2 YFSETQ. The CDR3 nucleotides read TGCGCCAGCAGTTCTGGCAGGGCGGATGAAAAACTGTTTTTT. Translation gives CASSSGRADEKLFF.

This clonotype is medium-sized. V usage is TRBV6-5 and J usage is TRBJ1-1, with 10 bases lining up with TRBD1. The germline V gene encodes CDR1 MNHEY and CDR2 SVGAGI. The V gene end was trimmed by 2 bases and the J gene end by 9 bases; junction bases not matched to a gene: 3. The CDR3 is made up of 13 amino acids. The CDR3 nucleotides read TGTGCCAGCAGTTACCCGGGACAGGGGAAAGCTTTCTTT. Amino acid sequence: CASSYPGQGKAFF.

This clonotype has ten or more counts. This chain connects TRBV5-5 to TRBJ2-7; D is unclear. This CDR3 is built from 12 residues. Germline V gene data show CDR1 as SGHKS and CDR2 as YYEKEE (reference sequence). With 4 bases removed from V and 7 bases from J, the gap between germline ends came to 12 bases. Here the CDR3 DNA reads TGTGCCAGCAGCAAAGTCCAAGGGGAGCAGTACTTC. Residues: CASSKVQGEQYF.

This clonotype ranks as medium-sized (0.01 to 0.1%). The V gene is TRBV5-6, the J gene TRBJ1-1, with D possibly being TRBD1 (6 bases). Looked up from germline, CDR1 is SGHDT and CDR2 is YYEEEE. V gave up 3 bases and J gave up 0 bases, with 15 bases separating them. The CDR3 totals 16 residues. This CDR3 reads CASSSSGAPLNTEAFF. The CDR3 DNA reads TGTGCCAGCAGCTCTTCAGGGGCCCCCTTGAACACTGAAGCTTTCTTT. The full variable domain, rest sourced from reference TRBV5-6 and TRBJ1-1, is DAGVTQSPTHLIKTRGQQVTLRCSPKSGHDTVSWYQQALGQGPQFIFQYYEEEERQRGNFPDRFSGHQFPNYSSELNVNALLLGDSALYLCASSSSGAPLNTEAFFGQGTRLTVV.

This clonotype has a count of ten or more. The rearrangement uses TRBV2 and TRBJ1-5; perhaps TRBD1 as D (5 bases). The germline CDR1 and CDR2 sequences are SNHLY and FYNNEI. V was clipped by 4 bases and J by 9 bases, with 16 bases between them. CDR3 length equals 14 residues. In DNA form, the CDR3 reads TGTGCCAGCAGTGCTGGGACCGCGCATCTGCCCCAGCATTTT. This gives the protein CASSAGTAHLPQHF.

This clonotype was counted many times. This chain connects TRBV18 to TRBJ2-7; a weak D match, TRBD1 (6 bases). V was cut by 5 bases and J by 4 bases, with 15 bases left in between. The germline CDR1 and CDR2 sequences are KGHSH and LQKENI. CDR3 length: 14 residues. CDR3 nucleotides: TGTGCCAGCTCATCACAGGGAATTACGTACGAGCAGTACTTC. Its translation is CASSSQGITYEQYF.

This clonotype was detected a few times. V is TRBV12-3 or TRBV12-4 and J is TRBJ1-1, with TRBD1 matching over 7 bases. V shed 4 bases, J shed 3 bases, and the junction held 8 bases outside the gene matches. The CDR3 has 15 amino acids. The CDR3 is CASSYSGTEDTEAFF. For the CDR3, the DNA is TGTGCCAGCAGTTATAGCGGGACAGAAGACACTGAAGCTTTCTTT.

This clonotype has ten or more counts. V gene TRBV7-6 combines with J gene TRBJ2-5, with 8 bases fitting TRBD1. Germline lookup yields CDR1 SGHVS and CDR2 FNYEAQ. The ends lost 3 bases at V and 5 bases at J; junction bases unmatched: 2. The CDR3 runs to 13 residues. The CDR3: CASSFRGQETQYF. The CDR3 DNA sequence: TGTGCCAGCAGCTTCAGGGGGCAGGAGACCCAGTACTTC.